These 2 T cell receptor beta chains came from one sample sequenced in a study of T cells in Graves' hyperthyroidism and ophthalmopathy. RNA transcripts provided the source from which TCR beta CDR3 regions were amplified. A set of HTBI primers served as the primers for a first-round RT-PCR of the TCR CDR3. TCRdb called the multiplex PCR reads again in MiXCR, with one record for every CDR3 protein. Of approximately 710,000 distinct CDR3 sequences detected, 17% appear once; the ten largest clones hold around 15%. The sequenced material came from blood. The source is a man between 50 and 59 years old with Graves' hyperthyroidism.

The chain carries TRBV28 and TRBJ2-1, with D perhaps TRBD2 (6 bases). The germline gives CDR1 MDHEN, CDR2 SYDVKM. The V end was cut by 6 bases, the J end by 8 bases, with 23 bases between. The CDR3 extends over 16 amino acids. CDR3 in amino acids: CASSIPGTPNGDEQFF. The CDR3 DNA follows: TGTGCCAGCAGCATCCCCGGGACTCCAAATGGGGATGAGCAGTTCTTC.

This clonotype came up many times. CDR3 amino acids: CASRAGTSGRSVDTQYF. The CDR3 nucleotides are TGTGCCAGCAGGGCCGGGACTAGCGGGAGGTCGGTAGATACGCAGTATTTT. The chain links TRBV28 to TRBJ2-3, with TRBD2 identical over 15 bases. Germline lookup yields CDR1 MDHEN and CDR2 SYDVKM. With 6 bases clipped from V and 5 bases from J, the junction kept 9 bases outside the gene matches. The CDR3 is 17 residues long.